A selection of T cell receptor beta chains follows, all from one sample in a study of radiotherapy plus CTLA-4 blockade in lung cancer. Produced via immunoSEQ multiplex PCR; TCRdb's table is partial and in-frame only. The table lists 130,000 or so clones, around 90% of them singletons. The sequences come from peripheral blood, collected from a patient treated with radiotherapy plus ipilimumab. Receptor source: a human donor with non-small cell lung cancer that progressed on radiotherapy plus ipilimumab. CDR3s include the opening cysteine and the closing phenylalanine or tryptophan. The D gene is left open where the match is weak.

V	J	D	CDR3
TRBV4-1	TRBJ2-2	TRBD1	CASSQDNSGGYSGELFF
TRBV6-5	TRBJ2-1	-	CASSYEQGGYNEQFF
TRBV5-1	TRBJ1-3	-	CASKAGSGNTIYF
TRBV6-6	TRBJ1-2	-	CASTDRGRAGGYTF
TRBV6-6	TRBJ1-2	-	CASSEPLGKGYTF
TRBV5-4	TRBJ1-5	-	CASSFGGRGDQPQHF
TRBV10-2	TRBJ1-1	TRBD1	CASSVKTRGSAEAFF
TRBV10-1	TRBJ2-1	TRBD2	CASSESTSGFYNEQFF
TRBV11-3	TRBJ2-3	TRBD2	CASSLGLAGGRDTQYF
TRBV18	TRBJ2-5	TRBD2	CASSLLLHQREKEMETQYF
TRBV23-1	TRBJ1-2	-	CASSPPRDTF